A selection of T cell receptor beta chains follows, all from one sample in a study of blood T cell repertoires in COVID-19. Sequencing used immunoSEQ multiplex PCR; TCRdb keeps in-frame clones, though not all of them. The sample consists of about 220,000 clones, about 88% of them appearing once. What was sequenced was peripheral blood. The receptors shown here come from a man between 35 and 55 years old with active or convalescent COVID-19. Both conserved end residues are part of each CDR3. The D gene is left open where the match is weak. Expanded clones get a size class; other rows say once, few or many, or leave the size out.

CDR3	DNA	size	length	V	D	J
CASSSSLAGPSYEQYF	TGTGCCAGCAGCTCCTCACTAGCGGGGCCGTCCTACGAGCAGTACTTC	.	16	TRBV7-9	TRBD2	TRBJ2-7
CASSDRTGGDQPQHF	TGTGCCAGCAGTGACCGTACAGGGGGAGATCAGCCCCAGCATTTT	.	15	TRBV2	TRBD1	TRBJ1-5
CASSYPDRVSGNTIYF	TGTGCCAGCAGTTATCCGGACAGGGTTTCTGGAAACACCATATATTTT	.	16	TRBV6-5	TRBD1	TRBJ1-3
CASRRTGIYGYTF	TGTGCCAGCAGACGGACAGGAATCTATGGCTACACCTTC	once	13	TRBV11-2	TRBD1	TRBJ1-2
CASSTRLEGEYGYTF	TGTGCCAGCAGCACCCGATTGGAGGGTGAATATGGCTACACCTTC	.	15	TRBV9	.	TRBJ1-2
CASSLFSGGEVTF	TGTGCCAGCAGTTTATTCTCCGGAGGGGAGGTCACCTTC	.	13	TRBV27	.	TRBJ1-2
CASSFPVTSGSNYEQYF	TGTGCCAGCAGTTTTCCTGTGACTAGCGGGAGTAACTACGAGCAGTACTTC	.	17	TRBV28	TRBD2	TRBJ2-7
CASSSSGTDNEKLFF	TGTGCCAGCAGTTCGTCCGGGACAGATAATGAAAAACTGTTTTTT	.	15	TRBV6-5	TRBD1	TRBJ1-4
CASSFIRTGFAGNTIYF	TGTGCCAGCAGCTTTATCCGGACAGGGTTTGCTGGAAACACCATATATTTT	.	17	TRBV5-6	TRBD1	TRBJ1-3
CASSSLVQAGTGSPHEQYF	TGTGCCAGCAGTTCCCTCGTCCAAGCCGGGACAGGGTCGCCCCACGAGCAGTACTTC	.	19	TRBV28	TRBD1	TRBJ2-7
CASSPTGGIFNEQFF	TGTGCCAGCAGCCCCACAGGGGGCATATTCAATGAGCAGTTCTTC	.	15	TRBV7-9	TRBD1	TRBJ2-1
CASSQTPGQGNYGYTF	TGTGCCAGCAGCCAAACTCCGGGACAGGGGAACTATGGCTACACCTTC	.	16	TRBV14	TRBD1	TRBJ1-2
CASSQDSRTGGDYNEQFF	TGTGCCAGCAGCCAAGATAGTCGGACAGGGGGCGACTACAATGAGCAGTTCTTC	.	18	TRBV14	TRBD1	TRBJ2-1
CASSRQTTEPQHF	TGTGCCAGCAGTCGACAGACCACGGAGCCCCAGCATTTT	.	13	TRBV2	.	TRBJ1-5
CASSSVTGGEGYTF	TGTGCCAGCAGTTCCGTTACAGGGGGCGAAGGCTACACCTTC	.	14	TRBV6-6	TRBD1	TRBJ1-2
CASSLRGSSTDTQYF	TGTGCCAGCAGCTTACGGGGGTCTAGCACAGATACGCAGTATTTT	.	15	TRBV7-3	.	TRBJ2-3
CASSPGQGPRLPYGYTF	TGTGCCAGCAGCCCCGGACAGGGCCCAAGGCTCCCCTATGGCTACACCTTC	.	17	TRBV5-4	TRBD1	TRBJ1-2